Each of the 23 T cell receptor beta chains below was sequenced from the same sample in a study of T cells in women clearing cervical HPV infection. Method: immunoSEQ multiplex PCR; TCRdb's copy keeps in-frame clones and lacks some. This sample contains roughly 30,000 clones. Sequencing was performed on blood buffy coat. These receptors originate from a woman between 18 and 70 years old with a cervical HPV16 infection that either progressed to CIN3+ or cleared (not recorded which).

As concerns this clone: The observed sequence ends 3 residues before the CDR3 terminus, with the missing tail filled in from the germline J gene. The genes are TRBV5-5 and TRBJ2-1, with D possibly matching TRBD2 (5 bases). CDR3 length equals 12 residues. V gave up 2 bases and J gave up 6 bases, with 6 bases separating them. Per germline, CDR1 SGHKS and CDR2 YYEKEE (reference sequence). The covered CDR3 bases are TGTGCCAGCAGCTTACTAGTCAATGAG. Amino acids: CASSLLVNE. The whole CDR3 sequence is CASSLLVNEQFF.

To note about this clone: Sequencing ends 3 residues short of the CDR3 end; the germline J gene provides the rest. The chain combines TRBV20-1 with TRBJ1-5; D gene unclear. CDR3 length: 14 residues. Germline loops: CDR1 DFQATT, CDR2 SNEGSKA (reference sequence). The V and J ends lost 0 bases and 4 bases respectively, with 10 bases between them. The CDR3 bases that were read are TGCAGTGCTAGAGAGAATGACTGGAATCAGCCC. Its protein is CSARENDWNQP. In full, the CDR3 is CSARENDWNQPQHF.

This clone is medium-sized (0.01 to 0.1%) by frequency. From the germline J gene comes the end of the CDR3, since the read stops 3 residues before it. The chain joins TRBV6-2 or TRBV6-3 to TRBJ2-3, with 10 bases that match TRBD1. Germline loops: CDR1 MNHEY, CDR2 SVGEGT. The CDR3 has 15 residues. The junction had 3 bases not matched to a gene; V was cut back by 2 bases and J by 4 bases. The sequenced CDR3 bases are TGTGCCAGCAGTTACCAAGGACAGGGGGCAGATACG. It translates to CASSYQGQGADT. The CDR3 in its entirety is CASSYQGQGADTQYF.

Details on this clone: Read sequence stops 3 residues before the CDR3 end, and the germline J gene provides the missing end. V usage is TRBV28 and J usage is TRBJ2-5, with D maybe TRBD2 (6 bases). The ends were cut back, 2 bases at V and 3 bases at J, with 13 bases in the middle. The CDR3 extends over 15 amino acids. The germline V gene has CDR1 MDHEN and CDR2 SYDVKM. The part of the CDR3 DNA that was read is TGTGCCAGCAGTTTAGGTATCTCGGGGGAAGAGACC. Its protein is CASSLGISGEET. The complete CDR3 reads CASSLGISGEETQYF.

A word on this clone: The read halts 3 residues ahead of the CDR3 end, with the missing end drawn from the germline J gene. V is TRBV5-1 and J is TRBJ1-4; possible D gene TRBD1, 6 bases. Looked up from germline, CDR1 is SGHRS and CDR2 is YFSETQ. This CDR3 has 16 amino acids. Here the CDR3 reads CASSRTGQNYNSPLFF. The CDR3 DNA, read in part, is TGCGCCAGCAGCCGTACTGGACAGAACTATAATTCACCA.

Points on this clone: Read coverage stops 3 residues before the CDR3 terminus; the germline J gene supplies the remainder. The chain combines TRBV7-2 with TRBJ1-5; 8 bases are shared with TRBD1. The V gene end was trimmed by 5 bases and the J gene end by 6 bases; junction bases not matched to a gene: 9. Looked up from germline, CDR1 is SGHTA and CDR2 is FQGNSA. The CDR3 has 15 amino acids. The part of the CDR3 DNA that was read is TGTGCCAGCAGCACCGGGACAGGCGGGGGTCAGCCC. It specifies CASSTGTGGGQP. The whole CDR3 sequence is CASSTGTGGGQPQHF.

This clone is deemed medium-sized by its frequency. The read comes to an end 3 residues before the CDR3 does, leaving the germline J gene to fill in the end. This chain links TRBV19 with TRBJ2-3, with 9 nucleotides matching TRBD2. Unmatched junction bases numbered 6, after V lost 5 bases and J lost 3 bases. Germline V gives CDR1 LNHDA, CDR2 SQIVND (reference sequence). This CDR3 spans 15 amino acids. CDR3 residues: CASSDTSGSTDTQYF. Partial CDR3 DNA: TGTGCCAGTAGTGATACTAGCGGGTCGACAGATACG.

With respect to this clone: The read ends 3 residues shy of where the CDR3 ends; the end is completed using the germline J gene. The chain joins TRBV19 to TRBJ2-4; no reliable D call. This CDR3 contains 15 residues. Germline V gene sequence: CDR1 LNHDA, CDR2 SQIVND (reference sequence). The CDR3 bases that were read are TGTGCCAGTAGTATTGATCGAGCTTCCATCTATGGT. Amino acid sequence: CASSIDRASIYG. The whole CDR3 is CASSIDRASIYGQYF.

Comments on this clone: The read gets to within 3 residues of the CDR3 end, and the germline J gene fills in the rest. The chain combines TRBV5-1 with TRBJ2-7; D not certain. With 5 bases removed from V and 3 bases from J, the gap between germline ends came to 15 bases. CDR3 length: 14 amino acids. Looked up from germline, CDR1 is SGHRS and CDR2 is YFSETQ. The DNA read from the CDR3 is TGCGCCAGCAGAGGGTCCGAGATTGGCTACGAG. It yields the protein CASRGSEIGYE. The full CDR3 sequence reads CASRGSEIGYEQYF. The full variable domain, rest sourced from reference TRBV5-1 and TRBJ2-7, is KAGVTQTPRYLIKTRGQQVTLSCSPISGHRSVSWYQQTPGQGLQFLFEYFSETQRNKGNFPGRFSGRQFSNSRSEMNVSTLELGDSALYLCASRGSEIGYEQYFGPGTRLTVT.

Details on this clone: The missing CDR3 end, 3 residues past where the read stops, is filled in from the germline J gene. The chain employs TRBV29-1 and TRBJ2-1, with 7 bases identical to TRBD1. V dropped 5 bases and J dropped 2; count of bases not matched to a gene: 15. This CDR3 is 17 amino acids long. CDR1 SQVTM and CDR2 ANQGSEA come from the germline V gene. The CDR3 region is CSVLLLQGRGPYNEQFF. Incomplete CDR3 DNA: TGCAGCGTTCTTCTTCTACAGGGGAGAGGGCCCTACAATGAG.

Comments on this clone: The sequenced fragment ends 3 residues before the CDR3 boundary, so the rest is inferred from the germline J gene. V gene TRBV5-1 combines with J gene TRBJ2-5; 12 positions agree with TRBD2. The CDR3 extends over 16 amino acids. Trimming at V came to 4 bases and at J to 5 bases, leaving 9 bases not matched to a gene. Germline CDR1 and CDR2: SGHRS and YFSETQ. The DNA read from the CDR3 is TGCGCCAGCAGCACCGGGACTAGCGGGCCCGCCGAGACC. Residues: CASSTGTSGPAET. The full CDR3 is CASSTGTSGPAETQYF.

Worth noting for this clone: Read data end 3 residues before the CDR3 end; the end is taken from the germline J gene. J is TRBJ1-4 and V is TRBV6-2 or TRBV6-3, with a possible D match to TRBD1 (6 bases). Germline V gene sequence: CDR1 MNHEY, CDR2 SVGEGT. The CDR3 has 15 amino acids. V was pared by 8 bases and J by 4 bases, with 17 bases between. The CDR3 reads CASALHGQNNEKLFF. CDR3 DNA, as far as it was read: TGTGCCAGCGCTCTCCATGGACAGAATAATGAAAAA.

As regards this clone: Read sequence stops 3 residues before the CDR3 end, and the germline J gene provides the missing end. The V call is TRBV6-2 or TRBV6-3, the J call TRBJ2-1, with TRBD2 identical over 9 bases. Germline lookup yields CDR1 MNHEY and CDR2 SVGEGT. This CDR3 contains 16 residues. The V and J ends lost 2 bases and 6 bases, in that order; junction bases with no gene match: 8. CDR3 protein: CASSYDKAGGINEQFF. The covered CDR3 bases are TGTGCCAGCAGTTACGACAAAGCGGGGGGTATCAATGAG.

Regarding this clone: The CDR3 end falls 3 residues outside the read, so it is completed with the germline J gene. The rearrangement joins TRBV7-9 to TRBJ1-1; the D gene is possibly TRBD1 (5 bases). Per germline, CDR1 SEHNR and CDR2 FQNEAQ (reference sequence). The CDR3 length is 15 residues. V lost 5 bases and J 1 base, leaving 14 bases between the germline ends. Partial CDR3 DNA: TGTGCCAGCAGCCCGCCCAGTGACAGGAACACTGAA. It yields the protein CASSPPSDRNTE. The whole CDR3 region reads CASSPPSDRNTEAFF.

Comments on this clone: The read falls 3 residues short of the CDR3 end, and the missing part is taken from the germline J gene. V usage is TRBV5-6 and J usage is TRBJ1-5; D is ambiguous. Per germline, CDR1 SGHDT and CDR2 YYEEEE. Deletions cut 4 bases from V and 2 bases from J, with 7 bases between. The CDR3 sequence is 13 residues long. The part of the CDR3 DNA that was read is TGTGCCAGCAGCAAGTTAGGCAATCAGCCC. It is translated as CASSKLGNQP. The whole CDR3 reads CASSKLGNQPQHF.

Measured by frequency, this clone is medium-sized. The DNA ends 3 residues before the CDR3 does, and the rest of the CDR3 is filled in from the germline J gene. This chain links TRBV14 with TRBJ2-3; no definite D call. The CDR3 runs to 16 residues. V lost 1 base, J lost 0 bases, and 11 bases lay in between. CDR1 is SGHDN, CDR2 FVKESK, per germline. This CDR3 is CASSQALDRSTDTQYF. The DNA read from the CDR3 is TGTGCCAGCAGCCAAGCCCTAGATCGGAGCACAGATACG.

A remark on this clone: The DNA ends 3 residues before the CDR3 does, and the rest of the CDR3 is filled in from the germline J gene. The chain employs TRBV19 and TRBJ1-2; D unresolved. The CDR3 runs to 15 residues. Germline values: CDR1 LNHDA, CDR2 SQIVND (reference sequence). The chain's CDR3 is CASSRVDSSTDTYTF. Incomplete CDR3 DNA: TGTGCCAGTAGTCGGGTGGATTCTAGCACAGATACC. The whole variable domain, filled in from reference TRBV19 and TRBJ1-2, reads DGGITQSPKYLFRKEGQNVTLSCEQNLNHDAMYWYRQDPGQGLRLIYYSQIVNDFQKGDIAEGYSVSREKKESFPLTVTSAQKNPTAFYLCASSRVDSSTDTYTFGSGTRLTVV.

The CDR3 bases that were read are TGTGCCAGCAGACCCGGACAGACCTACGAG. This sequence encodes CASRPGQTYE. The complete CDR3 reads CASRPGQTYEQYF. The chain links TRBV2 to TRBJ2-7, with D maybe TRBD1 (6 bases). The CDR3 end lies 3 residues beyond the end of the read and is filled in from the germline J gene. Trimming left V 6 bases short and J 2 bases short, with 11 bases between. CDR1 is SNHLY, CDR2 FYNNEI, per germline. The CDR3 covers 13 residues.

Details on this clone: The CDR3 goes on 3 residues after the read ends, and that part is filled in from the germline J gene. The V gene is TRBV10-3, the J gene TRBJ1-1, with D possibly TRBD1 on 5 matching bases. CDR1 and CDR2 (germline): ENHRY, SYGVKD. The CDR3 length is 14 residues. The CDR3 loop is CAISGGDLARGAFF. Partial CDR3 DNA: TGTGCCATCAGTGGAGGCGACCTCGCCCGGGGG.

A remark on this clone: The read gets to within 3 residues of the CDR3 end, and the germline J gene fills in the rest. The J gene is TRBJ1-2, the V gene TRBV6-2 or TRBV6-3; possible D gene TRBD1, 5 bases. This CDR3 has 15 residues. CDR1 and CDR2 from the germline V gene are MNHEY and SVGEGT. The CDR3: CASSSGTRRPYDYTF. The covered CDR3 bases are TGTGCCAGCAGTTCCGGGACTAGGAGGCCCTACGAC.

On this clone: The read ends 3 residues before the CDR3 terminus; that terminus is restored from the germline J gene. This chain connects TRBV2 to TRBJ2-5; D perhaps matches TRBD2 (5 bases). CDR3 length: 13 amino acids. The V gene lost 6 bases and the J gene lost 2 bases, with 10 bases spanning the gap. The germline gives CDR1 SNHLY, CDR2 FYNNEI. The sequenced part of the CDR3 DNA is TGTGCCAGCAGAGACTATCTACAAGAGACC. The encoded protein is CASRDYLQET. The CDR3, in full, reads CASRDYLQETQYF.

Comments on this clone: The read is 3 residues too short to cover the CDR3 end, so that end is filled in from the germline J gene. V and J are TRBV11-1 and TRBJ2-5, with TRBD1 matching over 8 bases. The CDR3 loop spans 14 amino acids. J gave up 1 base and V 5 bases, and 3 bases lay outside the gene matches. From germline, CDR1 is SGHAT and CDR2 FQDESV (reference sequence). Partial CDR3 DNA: TGTGCCAGCAGCGGAGGGACAGGCCAAGAGACC. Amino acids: CASSGGTGQET. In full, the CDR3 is CASSGGTGQETQYF.

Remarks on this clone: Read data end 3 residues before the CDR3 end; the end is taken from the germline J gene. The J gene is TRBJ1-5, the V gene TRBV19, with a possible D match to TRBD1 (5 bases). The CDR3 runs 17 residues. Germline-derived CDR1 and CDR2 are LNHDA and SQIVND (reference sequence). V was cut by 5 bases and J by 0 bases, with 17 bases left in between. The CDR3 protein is CASSVRVGDYSNQPQHF. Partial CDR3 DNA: TGTGCCAGTAGTGTCCGAGTAGGGGATTATAGCAATCAGCCC.